This T cell receptor (beta chain) was documented in a study of cytomegalovirus exposure and HLA in healthy donors. Trimming took 5 bases from V and 1 from J, leaving 11 bases between them. CDR1 and CDR2 from the germline V gene are MDHEN and SYDVKM. The CDR3 totals 15 residues. Assay used: immunoSEQ multiplex PCR; TCRdb lists only in-frame clones, some missing. The table has a few hundred thousand clones, roughly 90% seen once. The chain uses TRBV28 and TRBJ1-4; D uncertain. The sequence was collected from a man aged 18 to 29 in good health and CMV-seropositive. The sample was PBMCs. DNA for the CDR3: TGTGCCAGCAGTGTCGCAGGTGGAACTAATGAAAAACTGTTTTTT. This translates into CASSVAGGTNEKLFF.